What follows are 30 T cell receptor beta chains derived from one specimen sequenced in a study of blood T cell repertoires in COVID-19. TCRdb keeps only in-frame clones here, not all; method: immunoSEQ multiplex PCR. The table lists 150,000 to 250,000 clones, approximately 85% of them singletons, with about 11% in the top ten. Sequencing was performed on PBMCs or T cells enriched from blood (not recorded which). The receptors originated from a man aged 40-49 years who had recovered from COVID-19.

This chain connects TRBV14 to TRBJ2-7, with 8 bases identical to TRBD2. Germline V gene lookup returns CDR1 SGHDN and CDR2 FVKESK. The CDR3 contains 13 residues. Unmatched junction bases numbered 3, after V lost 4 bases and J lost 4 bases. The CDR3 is CASSRSGGYEQYV. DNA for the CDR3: TGTGCCAGCAGCCGAAGCGGGGGTTACGAGCAGTACGTC.

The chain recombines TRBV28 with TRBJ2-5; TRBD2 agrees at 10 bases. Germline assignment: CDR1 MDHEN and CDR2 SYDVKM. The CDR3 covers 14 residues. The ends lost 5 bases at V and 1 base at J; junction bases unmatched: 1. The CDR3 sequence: CASSRTSGQETQYF. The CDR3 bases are TGTGCCAGCAGTCGGACTAGCGGCCAAGAGACCCAGTACTTC.

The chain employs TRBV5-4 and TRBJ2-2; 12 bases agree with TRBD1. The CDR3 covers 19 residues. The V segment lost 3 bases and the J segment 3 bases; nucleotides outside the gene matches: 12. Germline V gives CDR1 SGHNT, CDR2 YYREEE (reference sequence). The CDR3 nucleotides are TGTGCCAGCAGCTCTCCGGGACAGGGGGCGTACATGGACACCGGGGAGCTGTTTTTT. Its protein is CASSSPGQGAYMDTGELFF.

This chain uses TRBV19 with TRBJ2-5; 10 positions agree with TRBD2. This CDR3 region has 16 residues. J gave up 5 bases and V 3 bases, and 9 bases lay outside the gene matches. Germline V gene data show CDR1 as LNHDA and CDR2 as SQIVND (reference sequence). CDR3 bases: TGTGCCAGTAGTATGGGGCTAGCGGGGGTTCACGAGACCCAGTACTTC. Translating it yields CASSMGLAGVHETQYF.

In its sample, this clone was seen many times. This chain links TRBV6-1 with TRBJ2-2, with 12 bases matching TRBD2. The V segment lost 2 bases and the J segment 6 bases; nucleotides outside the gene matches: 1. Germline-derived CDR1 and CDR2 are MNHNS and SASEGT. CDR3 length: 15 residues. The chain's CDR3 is CASSELAGGPGELFF. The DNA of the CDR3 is TGTGCCAGCAGTGAACTAGCGGGAGGGCCCGGGGAGCTGTTTTTT.

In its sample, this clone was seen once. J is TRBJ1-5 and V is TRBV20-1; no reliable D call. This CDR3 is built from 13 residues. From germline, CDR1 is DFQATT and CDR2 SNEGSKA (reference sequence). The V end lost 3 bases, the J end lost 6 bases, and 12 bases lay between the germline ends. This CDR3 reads CSASYQSTQPQHF. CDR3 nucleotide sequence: TGCAGTGCTAGTTACCAGTCAACTCAGCCCCAGCATTTT.

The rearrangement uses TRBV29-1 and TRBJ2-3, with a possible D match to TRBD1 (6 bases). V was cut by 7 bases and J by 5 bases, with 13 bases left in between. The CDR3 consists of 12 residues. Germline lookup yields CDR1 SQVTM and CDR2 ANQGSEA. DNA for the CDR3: TGCAGCGCGGGCAGGGGAAGAGATACGCAGTATTTT. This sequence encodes CSAGRGRDTQYF.

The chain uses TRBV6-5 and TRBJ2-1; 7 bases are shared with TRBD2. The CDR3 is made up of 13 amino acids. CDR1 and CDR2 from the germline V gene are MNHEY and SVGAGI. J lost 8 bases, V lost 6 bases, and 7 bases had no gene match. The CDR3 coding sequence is TGTGCCAGCAGCCAGGGAGGGTTGGATGAGCAGTTCTTC. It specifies CASSQGGLDEQFF.

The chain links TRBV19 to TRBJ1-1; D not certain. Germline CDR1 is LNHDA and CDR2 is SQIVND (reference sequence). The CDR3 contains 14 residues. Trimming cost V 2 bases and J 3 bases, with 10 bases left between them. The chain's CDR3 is CASSIREYYTEAFF. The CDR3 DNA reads TGTGCCAGTAGTATAAGGGAGTACTACACTGAAGCTTTCTTT.

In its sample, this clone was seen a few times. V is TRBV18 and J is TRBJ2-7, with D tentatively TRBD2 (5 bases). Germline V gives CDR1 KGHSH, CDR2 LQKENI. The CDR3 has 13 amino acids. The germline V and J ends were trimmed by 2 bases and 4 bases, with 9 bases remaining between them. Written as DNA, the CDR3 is TGTGCCAGCTCACCAGAGGGCGGGTACGAGCAGTACGTC. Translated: CASSPEGGYEQYV.

The CDR3 DNA sequence: TGTGCCAGTAGTATCGAGGGAAACTATGGCTACACCTTC. Translated, it gives CASSIEGNYGYTF. The rearrangement uses TRBV19 and TRBJ1-2; no definite D call. Trimming stripped 3 bases from V and 2 bases from J, with 7 bases between. Germline lookup yields CDR1 LNHDA and CDR2 SQIVND (reference sequence). This CDR3 is 13 amino acids long.

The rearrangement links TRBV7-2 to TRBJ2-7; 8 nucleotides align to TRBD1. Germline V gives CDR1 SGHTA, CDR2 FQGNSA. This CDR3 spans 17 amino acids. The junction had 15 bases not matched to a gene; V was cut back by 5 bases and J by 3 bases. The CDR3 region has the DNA TGTGCCAGCAGCCCAGGTGGGGCAGGGGGCTTAGTCTACGAGCAGTACGTC. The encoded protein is CASSPGGAGGLVYEQYV.

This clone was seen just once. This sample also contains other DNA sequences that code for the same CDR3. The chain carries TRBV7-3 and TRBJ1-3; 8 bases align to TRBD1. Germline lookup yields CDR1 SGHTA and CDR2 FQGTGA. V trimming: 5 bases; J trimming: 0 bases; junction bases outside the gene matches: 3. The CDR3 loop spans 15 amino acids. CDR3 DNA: TGTGCCAGCAGCCCAACAGGGGGCTCTGGAAACACCATATATTTT. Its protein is CASSPTGGSGNTIYF.

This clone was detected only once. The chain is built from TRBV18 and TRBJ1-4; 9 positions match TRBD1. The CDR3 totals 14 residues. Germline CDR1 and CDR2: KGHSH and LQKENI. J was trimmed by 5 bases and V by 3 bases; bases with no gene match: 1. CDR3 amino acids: CASSPDRGNEKLFF. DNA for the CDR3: TGTGCCAGCTCACCGGACAGGGGAAATGAAAAACTGTTTTTT.

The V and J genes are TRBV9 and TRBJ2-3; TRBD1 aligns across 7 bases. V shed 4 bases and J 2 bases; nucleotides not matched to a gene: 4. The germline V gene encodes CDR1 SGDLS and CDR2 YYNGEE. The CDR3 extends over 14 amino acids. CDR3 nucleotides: TGTGCCAGCAGCTCTCAGGGGGACACAGATACGCAGTATTTT. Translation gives CASSSQGDTDTQYF.

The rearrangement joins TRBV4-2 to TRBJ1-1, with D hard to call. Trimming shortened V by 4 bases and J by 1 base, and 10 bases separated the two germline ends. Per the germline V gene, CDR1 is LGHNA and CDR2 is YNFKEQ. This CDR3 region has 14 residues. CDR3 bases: TGTGCCAGCAGCCGAAACCAGGAGAACACTGAAGCTTTCTTT. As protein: CASSRNQENTEAFF.

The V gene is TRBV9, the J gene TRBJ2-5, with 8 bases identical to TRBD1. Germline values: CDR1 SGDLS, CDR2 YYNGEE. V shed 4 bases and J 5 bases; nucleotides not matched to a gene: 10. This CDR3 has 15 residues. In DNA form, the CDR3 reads TGTGCCAGCAGCCTCGGACAGGGCGGAACTGAGACCCAGTACTTC. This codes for CASSLGQGGTETQYF. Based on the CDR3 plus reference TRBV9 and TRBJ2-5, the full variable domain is DSGVTQTPKHLITATGQRVTLRCSPRSGDLSVYWYQQSLDQGLQFLIQYYNGEERAKGNILERFSAQQFPDLHSELNLSSLELGDSALYFCASSLGQGGTETQYFGPGTRLLVL.

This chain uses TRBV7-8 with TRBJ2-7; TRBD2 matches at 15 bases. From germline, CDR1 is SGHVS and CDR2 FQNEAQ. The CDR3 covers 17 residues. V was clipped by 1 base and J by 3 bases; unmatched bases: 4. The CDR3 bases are TGTGCCAGCAGCTTAGGGGGACTAGCGGGAGGTTTCTACGAGCAGTACGTC. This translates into CASSLGGLAGGFYEQYV.

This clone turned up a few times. This chain's CDR3 is CASSPDPTGRNTIYF. The DNA for the CDR3 is TGTGCCAGCAGTCCCGACCCGACAGGGAGAAACACCATATATTTT. V gene TRBV27 combines with J gene TRBJ1-3, with 7 bases identical to TRBD1. V dropped 5 bases and J dropped 5; count of bases not matched to a gene: 9. From germline, CDR1 is MNHEY and CDR2 SMNVEV (reference sequence). The CDR3 length is 15 residues.

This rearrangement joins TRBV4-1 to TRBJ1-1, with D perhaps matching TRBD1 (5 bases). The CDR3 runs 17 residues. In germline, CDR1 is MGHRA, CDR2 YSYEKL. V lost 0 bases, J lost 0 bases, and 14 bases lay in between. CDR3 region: CASSQDVQTDMNTEAFF. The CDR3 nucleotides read TGCGCCAGCAGCCAAGATGTTCAGACAGACATGAACACTGAAGCTTTCTTT.

The CDR3 DNA sequence: TGTGCCAGCAGCTTAGTTCCAGGGGTTACTACAGATACGCAGTATTTT. This translates into CASSLVPGVTTDTQYF. The chain couples TRBV7-8 to TRBJ2-3, with D possibly being TRBD1 (6 bases). CDR3 length: 16 amino acids. Trimming left V 1 base short and J 3 bases short, with 14 bases between. Per germline, CDR1 SGHVS and CDR2 FQNEAQ. Drawing the rest from reference TRBV7-8 and TRBJ2-3, the complete variable domain is GAGVSQSPRYKVAKRGQDVALRCDPISGHVSLFWYQQALGQGPEFLTYFQNEAQLDKSGLPSDRFFAERPEGSVSTLKIQRTQQEDSAVYLCASSLVPGVTTDTQYFGPGTRLTVL.

CDR3 region: CASSLSAVSTDTQYF. The CDR3 coding sequence is TGTGCCAGCAGCTTAAGCGCGGTGAGCACAGATACGCAGTATTTT. The chain has TRBV7-3 and TRBJ2-3; D unresolved. Trimming cost V 1 base and J 0 bases, with 8 bases left between them. This CDR3 is built from 15 residues. From germline, CDR1 is SGHTA and CDR2 FQGTGA.

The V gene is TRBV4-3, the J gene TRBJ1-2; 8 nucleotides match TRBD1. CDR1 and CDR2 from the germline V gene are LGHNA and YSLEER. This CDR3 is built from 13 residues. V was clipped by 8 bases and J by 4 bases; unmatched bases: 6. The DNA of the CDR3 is TGCGCCAGCGGCGATGGGACAGGCTATGGCTACACCTTC. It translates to CASGDGTGYGYTF.

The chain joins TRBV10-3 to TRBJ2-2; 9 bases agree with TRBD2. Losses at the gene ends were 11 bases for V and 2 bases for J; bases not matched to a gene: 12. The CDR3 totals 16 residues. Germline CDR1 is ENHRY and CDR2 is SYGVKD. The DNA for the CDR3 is TGTGCCGTCGGTAGCAGGACTAGCGTAAACACCGGGGAGCTGTTTTTT. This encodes CAVGSRTSVNTGELFF.

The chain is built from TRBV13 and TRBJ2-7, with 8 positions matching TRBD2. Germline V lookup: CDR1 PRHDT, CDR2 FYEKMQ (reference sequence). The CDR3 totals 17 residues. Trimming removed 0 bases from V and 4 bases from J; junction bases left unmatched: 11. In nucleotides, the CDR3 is TGTGCCAGCAGCTTAGGCCCCAGGCCTAGCGGGTTGTACGAGCAGTACTTC. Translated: CASSLGPRPSGLYEQYF.

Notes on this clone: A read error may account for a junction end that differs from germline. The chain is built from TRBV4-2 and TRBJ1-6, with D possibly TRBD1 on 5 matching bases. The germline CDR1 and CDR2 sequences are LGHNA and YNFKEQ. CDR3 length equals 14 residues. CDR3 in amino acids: CASSQGAFESPLHF. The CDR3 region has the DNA TGTGCCAGCAGTCAAGGGGCCTTTGAGTCACCCCTCCACTTT.

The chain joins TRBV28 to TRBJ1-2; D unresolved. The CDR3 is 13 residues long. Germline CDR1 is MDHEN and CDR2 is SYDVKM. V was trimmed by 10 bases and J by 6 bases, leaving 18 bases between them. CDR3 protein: CATIMTGSNGYTF. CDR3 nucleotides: TGTGCCACCATCATGACGGGAAGCAATGGCTACACCTTC.

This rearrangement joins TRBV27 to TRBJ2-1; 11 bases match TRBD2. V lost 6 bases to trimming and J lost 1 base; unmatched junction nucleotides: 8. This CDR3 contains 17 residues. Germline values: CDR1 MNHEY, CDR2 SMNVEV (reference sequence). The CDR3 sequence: CASSTPGLAESYNEQFF. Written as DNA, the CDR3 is TGTGCCAGCAGCACACCGGGACTAGCGGAGTCCTACAATGAGCAGTTCTTC.

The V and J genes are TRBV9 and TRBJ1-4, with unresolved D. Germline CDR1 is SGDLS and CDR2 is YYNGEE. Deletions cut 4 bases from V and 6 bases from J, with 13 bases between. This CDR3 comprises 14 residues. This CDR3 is CASSPNRGYEKLFF. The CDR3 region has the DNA TGTGCCAGCAGCCCGAACCGAGGGTATGAAAAACTGTTTTTT.

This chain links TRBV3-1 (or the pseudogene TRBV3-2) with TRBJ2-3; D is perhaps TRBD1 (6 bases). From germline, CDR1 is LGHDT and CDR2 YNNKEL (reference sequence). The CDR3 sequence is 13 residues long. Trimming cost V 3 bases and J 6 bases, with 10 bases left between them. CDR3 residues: CASSQGARDTQYF. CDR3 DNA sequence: TGTGCCAGCAGCCAGGGGGCACGGGATACGCAGTATTTT.